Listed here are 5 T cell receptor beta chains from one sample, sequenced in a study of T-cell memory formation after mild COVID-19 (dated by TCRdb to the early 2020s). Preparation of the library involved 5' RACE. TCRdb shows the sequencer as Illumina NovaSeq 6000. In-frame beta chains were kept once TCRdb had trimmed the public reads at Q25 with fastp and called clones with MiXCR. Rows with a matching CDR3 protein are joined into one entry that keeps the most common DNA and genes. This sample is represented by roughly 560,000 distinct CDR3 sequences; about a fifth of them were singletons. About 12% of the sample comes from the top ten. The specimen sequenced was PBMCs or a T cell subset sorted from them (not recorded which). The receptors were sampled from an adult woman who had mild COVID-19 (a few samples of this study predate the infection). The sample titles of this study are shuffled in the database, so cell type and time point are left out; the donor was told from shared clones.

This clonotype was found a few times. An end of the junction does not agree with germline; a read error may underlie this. The CDR3 loop is CASSQAQGRSLGTDTQYF. CDR3 DNA sequence: TGTGCCAGCAGTCAAGCGCAGGGGAGAAGCCTCGGCACAGATACGCAGTATTTT. The chain employs TRBV3-1 and TRBJ2-3, with D maybe TRBD1 (6 bases). The CDR3 runs 18 residues. CDR1 is LGHDT, CDR2 YNNKEL, per germline (reference sequence).

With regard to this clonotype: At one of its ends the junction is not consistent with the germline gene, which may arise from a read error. The CDR3 DNA reads TGTGCCAGCAGCACAATGACTCGAGGGGGTCGTAACACTGAAGCTTTATTT. This encodes CASSTMTRGGRNTEALF. The gene calls are TRBV7-9 and TRBJ1-1; D perhaps matches TRBD1 (6 bases). In germline, CDR1 is SEHNR, CDR2 FQNEAQ (reference sequence). This CDR3 region has 17 residues.

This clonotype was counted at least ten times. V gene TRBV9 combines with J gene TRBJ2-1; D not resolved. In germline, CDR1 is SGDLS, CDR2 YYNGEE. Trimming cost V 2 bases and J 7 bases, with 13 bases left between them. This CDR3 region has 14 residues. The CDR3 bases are TGTGCCAGCAGCGTCGGCACCGTCGAAAATGAGCAGTTCTTC. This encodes CASSVGTVENEQFF.

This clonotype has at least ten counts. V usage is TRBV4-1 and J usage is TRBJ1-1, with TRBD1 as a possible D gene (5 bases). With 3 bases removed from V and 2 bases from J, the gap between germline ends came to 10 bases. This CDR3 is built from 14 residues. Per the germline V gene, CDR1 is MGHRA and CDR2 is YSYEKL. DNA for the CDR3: TGCGCCAGCAGCCACGGTCAGGGAAACACTGAAGCTTTCTTT. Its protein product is CASSHGQGNTEAFF.

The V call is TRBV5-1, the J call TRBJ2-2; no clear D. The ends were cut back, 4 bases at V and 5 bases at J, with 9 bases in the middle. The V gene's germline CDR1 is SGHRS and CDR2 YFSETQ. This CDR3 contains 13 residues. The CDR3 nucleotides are TGCGCCAGCAGCGAGGACGTTACCGGGGAGCTGTTTTTT. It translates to CASSEDVTGELFF. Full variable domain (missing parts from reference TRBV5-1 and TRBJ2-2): KAGVTQTPRYLIKTRGQQVTLSCSPISGHRSVSWYQQTPGQGLQFLFEYFSETQRNKGNFPGRFSGRQFSNSRSEMNVSTLELGDSALYLCASSEDVTGELFFGEGSRLTVL.